A selection of T cell receptor beta chains follows, all from one sample in a study of early T cells in non-severe SARS-CoV-2 infection. TCRdb itself ran the 5' RACE reads through MiXCR, one entry per CDR3 protein. The data contain 25,000 to 35,000 distinct CDR3 sequences, 5.5% to 8% of them seen just once; the ten biggest clones take up approximately 40%. The sequenced material came from whole blood. These receptor sequences come from an adult who was a healthcare worker with PCR-confirmed SARS-CoV-2 infection or an uninfected control (not recorded which). Both conserved end residues are trimmed from each CDR3. Each record gives: V gene, J gene, CDR3 protein.

TRBV28	TRBJ2-5	ASSLYGQTTKTQY
TRBV11-2	TRBJ2-3	ASSYGAGKGDTQY
TRBV12-3/TRBV12-4	TRBJ2-6	ASSFRHPGANVLT
TRBV12-3/TRBV12-4	TRBJ1-6	ASSLGRVNSPLH
TRBV19	TRBJ1-6	ASSIGAGKDSPLH
TRBV7-9	TRBJ2-3	ASSFDVLGGPDTQY
TRBV27	TRBJ1-2	ASSFGIGYGYT
TRBV11-2	TRBJ2-7	ASSLGIYEQY
TRBV6-2/TRBV6-3	TRBJ2-1	ASWGLAGGSSYNEQF
TRBV4-1	TRBJ2-1	ASSQDTDYNEQF
TRBV3-1	TRBJ2-3	ASTRGSGTGSGTQY
TRBV20-1	TRBJ2-4	SAPQAPGQTFKNIQY
TRBV7-2	TRBJ2-3	ASSSGLAGAPTQY
TRBV19	TRBJ2-2	ASSLSANTGELF
TRBV29-1	TRBJ2-3	SVDGGTSTDTQY
TRBV9	TRBJ2-1	ASSVAPASRDEQF
TRBV30	TRBJ2-5	AWSVRSAETQY
TRBV7-2	TRBJ2-3	ASTTAGWIYRTDTQY
TRBV11-2	TRBJ2-7	ASSSLLAGKYTSQY
TRBV11-2	TRBJ1-5	ASSLGRTEPQH
TRBV20-1	TRBJ2-5	SARGTGRTETQY
TRBV4-1	TRBJ2-7	ASSQEGSIREPY
TRBV7-9	TRBJ2-7	ASSYYPGQGYLIYEQY
TRBV11-2	TRBJ2-3	ASSPTGAWDTQY
TRBV5-4	TRBJ2-7	ASSAAQGSYEQY
TRBV7-9	TRBJ2-2	ASRERMNTGELF
TRBV7-9	TRBJ1-4	ASSPDGPGGEKLF
TRBV28	TRBJ1-2	ASSLSGQSQGYGYT
TRBV7-2	TRBJ2-2	ASSLGGAGRTTGELF
TRBV6-2/TRBV6-3	TRBJ2-7	ASSYSPYEQY
TRBV29-1	TRBJ2-7	SVVTGGSSAQY
TRBV12-3/TRBV12-4	TRBJ1-1	ASSFWDLGTEAF
TRBV7-9	TRBJ2-2	ASSPPGARGTGELF
TRBV6-6	TRBJ1-5	ASRERFQPQH
TRBV7-9	TRBJ2-1	ASSLSDGLQF
TRBV11-2	TRBJ2-1	ASSLDAWGRNNEQF
TRBV3-1	TRBJ2-2	ASSQEGSGELF
TRBV30	TRBJ1-6	AWADSGWGSPLH
TRBV28	TRBJ2-7	ASSTGQGHEQY
TRBV12-5	TRBJ2-5	ASGAVFGETQY
TRBV19	TRBJ2-2	GSAGLGPGELF
TRBV20-1	TRBJ2-5	SARASGTSRETQY
TRBV10-3	TRBJ2-2	AISEKRGTDTGELF
TRBV27	TRBJ2-3	ASRLAGGSGTQY
TRBV5-4	TRBJ2-1	ASSFDRKQF
TRBV9	TRBJ1-1	ASSPTGTWTEAF
TRBV10-3	TRBJ2-7	AINPGLDSVEQY
TRBV5-1	TRBJ1-1	ASSLKGDTEAF
TRBV7-9	TRBJ1-1	ASSLALGNTEAF
TRBV30	TRBJ1-1	AWSPGLMNTEAF
TRBV28	TRBJ1-5	ASRTMGNQPQH